The entry below describes one T cell receptor beta chain. Its specificity is unknown. TCRdb keeps only in-frame clones here, not all; method: immunoSEQ multiplex PCR. The data show roughly 97,000 clones, approximately 84% seen once. This entry comes from a study of graft-versus-host responses after intestinal transplantation. About the research overall: Anti-thymocyte globulin induction, then tacrolimus and steroids for about three years, went to all recipients.

Germline V CDR1 and CDR2: SGHTA, FQGTGA. V was clipped by 1 base and J by 5 bases; unmatched bases: 8. The CDR3 runs to 16 residues. The sample was unstimulated CD4+ T cells sorted from spleen or lymph node cells, taken before intestinal transplant. The origin of this receptor is a human donor who received an intestinal transplant. The chain has TRBV7-3 and TRBJ2-1; 7 bases are shared with TRBD2. CDR3 DNA sequence: TGTGCCAGCAGCTTAATTCGGGGGAGGGAAAACAATGAGCAGTTCTTC. Translating it yields CASSLIRGRENNEQFF.